The next 32 T cell receptor beta chains were all read from a single sample in a study of CD8 T cells in ankylosing spondylitis. A single record per CDR3 protein comes from TCRdb applying MiXCR to the 5' RACE reads. The table records 150,000 to 250,000 distinct CDR3 sequences, 9.5% to 15% of them present only once. Sequencing input: blood, either unsorted or a sorted T cell fraction (not recorded which). All receptors derive from a male donor with ankylosing spondylitis or in good health (not recorded which).

There are a few counts of this clonotype. The J gene is TRBJ2-4, the V gene TRBV27, with TRBD1 matching 7 bases. This CDR3 is 14 amino acids long. CDR1 and CDR2 from the germline V gene are MNHEY and SMNVEV (reference sequence). The ends lost 4 bases at V and 7 bases at J; junction bases unmatched: 7. CDR3 sequence reads: CASSSSTGENIQYF. CDR3 bases: TGTGCCAGCAGTTCCTCCACAGGGGAGAACATTCAGTACTTC.

This clonotype was seen many times. The J gene is TRBJ2-1, the V gene TRBV5-4; TRBD2 agrees at 11 bases. The germline CDR1 and CDR2 sequences are SGHNT and YYREEE (reference sequence). The CDR3 is 18 amino acids. The junction had 9 bases not matched to a gene; V was cut back by 3 bases and J by 1 base. CDR3 sequence (DNA): TGTGCCAGCAGCTGGCTAGCGGGAGGATTCAGATCCTACAATGAGCAGTTCTTC. This encodes CASSWLAGGFRSYNEQFF. Combining the CDR3 with reference TRBV5-4 and TRBJ2-1 gives the whole variable domain ETGVTQSPTHLIKTRGQQVTLRCSSQSGHNTVSWYQQALGQGPQFIFQYYREEENGRGNFPPRFSGLQFPNYSSELNVNALELDDSALYLCASSWLAGGFRSYNEQFFGPGTRLTVL.

This chain joins TRBV4-1 and TRBJ1-2; D might be TRBD1 (5 bases). Between the trimmed V and J ends, which lost 5 bases and 8 bases, there was a span of 18 bases. The V gene's germline CDR1 is MGHRA and CDR2 YSYEKL. The CDR3 consists of 14 residues. CDR3 protein: CASSSRSGAGGYTF. DNA of the CDR3: TGCGCCAGCAGCTCCCGTAGTGGGGCGGGAGGCTACACCTTC.

The genes are TRBV9 and TRBJ2-3, with D possibly being TRBD2 (6 bases). V was cut by 3 bases and J by 4 bases, with 12 bases left in between. This CDR3 has 14 amino acids. In germline, CDR1 is SGDLS, CDR2 YYNGEE. The CDR3 is CASSAKPGADTQYF. The CDR3 region has the DNA TGTGCCAGCAGCGCTAAACCGGGGGCAGATACGCAGTATTTT.

The chain links TRBV19 to TRBJ2-7; the D gene could be TRBD1 or TRBD2 (5 bases each). This CDR3 comprises 16 residues. Looked up from germline, CDR1 is LNHDA and CDR2 is SQIVND (reference sequence). V was trimmed by 4 bases and J by 3 bases, leaving 19 bases between them. The CDR3 region is CASSTSGAGSIYEQYF. CDR3 DNA sequence: TGTGCCAGTAGTACGTCCGGGGCAGGGAGCATCTACGAGCAGTACTTC. Based on the CDR3 plus reference TRBV19 and TRBJ2-7, the full variable domain is DGGITQSPKYLFRKEGQNVTLSCEQNLNHDAMYWYRQDPGQGLRLIYYSQIVNDFQKGDIAEGYSVSREKKESFPLTVTSAQKNPTAFYLCASSTSGAGSIYEQYFGPGTRLTVT.

This sequence joins TRBV7-9 and TRBJ2-2; TRBD1 agrees at 7 bases. V gave up 5 bases and J gave up 7 bases; unmatched junction bases: 7. Germline loops: CDR1 SEHNR, CDR2 FQNEAQ (reference sequence). The length of the CDR3 is 14 residues. The CDR3 here is CASSATGVVGELFF. The DNA of the CDR3 is TGTGCCAGCAGCGCCACAGGGGTTGTCGGGGAGCTGTTTTTT.

The chain has TRBV7-9 and TRBJ1-1; D is perhaps TRBD1 (6 bases). The CDR3 sequence is 16 residues long. Germline CDR1 and CDR2: SEHNR and FQNEAQ (reference sequence). The germline V and J ends were trimmed by 3 bases and 0 bases, with 14 bases remaining between them. The CDR3 spells CASSFPRDTLNTEAFF. For the CDR3, the DNA is TGTGCCAGCAGCTTTCCCCGGGACACTTTGAACACTGAAGCTTTCTTT.

This clonotype has a count of ten or more. The CDR3 nucleotides read TGTGCCAGCAGCCCCTGGAGAGGTGATACGCAGTATTTT. Amino acid sequence: CASSPWRGDTQYF. This chain joins TRBV11-2 and TRBJ2-3; D call uncertain. Trimming stripped 5 bases from V and 6 bases from J, with 12 bases between. This CDR3 comprises 13 residues. Germline loops: CDR1 SGHAT, CDR2 FQNNGV. Full variable domain (rest looked up from reference TRBV11-2 and TRBJ2-3): EAGVAQSPRYKIIEKRQSVAFWCNPISGHATLYWYQQILGQGPKLLIQFQNNGVVDDSQLPKDRFSAERLKGVDSTLKIQPAKLEDSAVYLCASSPWRGDTQYFGPGTRLTVL.

This clonotype was seen a few times. The rearrangement links TRBV25-1 to TRBJ2-5; 9 bases fit TRBD1. Trimming removed 1 base from V and 5 bases from J; junction bases left unmatched: 5. From germline, CDR1 is MGHDK and CDR2 SYGVNS. This CDR3 has 15 amino acids. The CDR3, as DNA: TGTGCCAGCAGTGAATGGACAGGGACAGGGGAGACCCAGTACTTC. Its protein product is CASSEWTGTGETQYF.

The chain combines TRBV12-3 or TRBV12-4 with TRBJ1-2, with D possibly being TRBD1 (6 bases). The V end was cut by 5 bases, the J end by 0 bases, with 10 bases between. The CDR3 totals 14 residues. The CDR3: CASSIQGTNYGYTF. In nucleotides, the CDR3 is TGTGCCAGCAGTATACAGGGTACTAACTATGGCTACACCTTC.

Only a few counts were recorded for this clonotype. This chain connects TRBV2 to TRBJ1-5; D gene ambiguous. V was trimmed by 0 bases and J by 0 bases, leaving 12 bases between them. The CDR3 totals 17 residues. Germline values: CDR1 SNHLY, CDR2 FYNNEI. The CDR3 spells CASSEALLGLSNQPQHF. Here the CDR3 DNA reads TGTGCCAGCAGTGAAGCGCTTCTAGGACTTAGCAATCAGCCCCAGCATTTT.

This clonotype has a handful of counts. The chain is built from TRBV12-5 and TRBJ1-1; 7 positions agree with TRBD1. The CDR3 is 14 residues long. Germline CDR1 reads LGHNT; CDR2 reads FRNRAP. With 1 base clipped from V and 7 bases from J, the junction kept 6 bases outside the gene matches. Here the CDR3 reads CASGLEGAPVEAFF. CDR3 DNA sequence: TGTGCTAGTGGTTTGGAGGGGGCCCCCGTTGAAGCTTTCTTT.

This clonotype was detected many times. This chain connects TRBV29-1 to TRBJ1-1; a possible D gene is TRBD1 (6 bases). The germline CDR1 and CDR2 sequences are SQVTM and ANQGSEA. The CDR3 extends over 13 amino acids. Trimming cost V 6 bases and J 0 bases, with 11 bases left between them. The CDR3, as DNA: TGCAGCGTCCCTAGGACAGTGAACACTGAAGCTTTCTTT. Protein: CSVPRTVNTEAFF. The full variable domain, with the rest looked up from reference TRBV29-1 and TRBJ1-1, is SAVISQKPSRDICQRGTSLTIQCQVDSQVTMMFWYRQQPGQSLTLIATANQGSEATYESGFVIDKFPISRPNLTFSTLTVSNMSPEDSSIYLCSVPRTVNTEAFFGQGTRLTVV.

J is TRBJ2-2 and V is TRBV2, with 13 bases fitting TRBD2. CDR1 is SNHLY, CDR2 FYNNEI, per germline. CDR3 length: 19 residues. Trimming at V came to 4 bases and at J to 2 bases, leaving 10 bases not matched to a gene. CDR3 nucleotides: TGTGCCAGCAGTGTAAACCCCGGGACTAGCGGGACCAACACCGGGGAGCTGTTTTTT. This gives the protein CASSVNPGTSGTNTGELFF.

This clonotype was seen more than once but under ten times. This chain links TRBV12-3 or TRBV12-4 with TRBJ2-2; D call uncertain. The CDR3 is made up of 14 amino acids. Trimming pared 8 bases from V and 0 bases from J, leaving 10 bases between. This CDR3 is CASLNHPNTGELFF. For the CDR3, the DNA is TGTGCCAGCCTTAACCACCCGAACACCGGGGAGCTGTTTTTT.

J is TRBJ2-2 and V is TRBV4-2, with TRBD2 matching over 12 bases. J gave up 1 base and V 0 bases, and 3 bases lay outside the gene matches. CDR1 is LGHNA, CDR2 YNFKEQ, per germline. This CDR3 is 18 amino acids long. The CDR3: CASSQEEGLAGNTGELFF. CDR3 nucleotides: TGTGCCAGCAGCCAAGAGGAGGGACTAGCGGGGAACACCGGGGAGCTGTTTTTT.

The sample holds a few counts of this clonotype. The chain joins TRBV11-2 to TRBJ2-7, with unresolved D. Looked up from germline, CDR1 is SGHAT and CDR2 is FQNNGV. V lost 5 bases and J lost 3, with 5 bases in between. The length of the CDR3 is 11 residues. The CDR3 DNA reads TGTGCCAGCAGCCGCGACTACGAGCAGTACTTC. Residues: CASSRDYEQYF. Complete variable domain (other parts from reference TRBV11-2 and TRBJ2-7): EAGVAQSPRYKIIEKRQSVAFWCNPISGHATLYWYQQILGQGPKLLIQFQNNGVVDDSQLPKDRFSAERLKGVDSTLKIQPAKLEDSAVYLCASSRDYEQYFGPGTRLTVT.

This clonotype occurred a few times. The junction differs from germline at one of its ends, possibly a read error. This chain links TRBV2 with TRBJ2-7; D is perhaps TRBD1 or TRBD2 (5 bases each). This CDR3 comprises 12 residues. Germline V CDR1 and CDR2: SNHLY, FYNNEI. The CDR3 here is CASSDGAGDPPF. CDR3 DNA sequence: TGTGCCAGCAGTGACGGAGCTGGGGACCCCCCTTTC.

Many counts were recorded for this clonotype. V and J are TRBV12-3 or TRBV12-4 and TRBJ2-1, with D possibly TRBD2 on 6 matching bases. There are 15 residues in the CDR3. The germline V and J ends were trimmed by 3 bases and 8 bases, with 17 bases remaining between them. The CDR3 is CASSFPYGSGDEQFF. CDR3 nucleotides: TGTGCCAGCAGTTTTCCCTACGGGAGTGGTGATGAGCAGTTCTTC.

This sequence joins TRBV6-1 and TRBJ2-7; D call uncertain. The CDR3 is made up of 13 amino acids. Germline V gene sequence: CDR1 MNHNS, CDR2 SASEGT. V was clipped by 6 bases and J by 2 bases, with 11 bases between them. Written as DNA, the CDR3 is TGTGCCAGCAGGGGGTTGGATACCTACGAGCAGTACTTC. It codes for CASRGLDTYEQYF.

This clonotype was found a few times. This chain uses TRBV7-9 with TRBJ2-7; TRBD2 matches at 8 bases. With 5 bases clipped from V and 7 bases from J, the junction kept 7 bases outside the gene matches. The length of the CDR3 is 13 residues. Germline CDR1 and CDR2: SEHNR and FQNEAQ (reference sequence). CDR3 DNA sequence: TGTGCCAGCAGCCGGGAGGGTGTGTATGAGCAGTACTTC. It translates to CASSREGVYEQYF.

The J gene is TRBJ2-5, the V gene TRBV29-1; 9 positions match TRBD2. Germline CDR1 and CDR2: SQVTM and ANQGSEA. The CDR3 totals 19 residues. V lost 4 bases and J lost 5; bases outside the gene matches: 23. This CDR3 is CSVGGVLRASGEFRETQYF. For the CDR3, the DNA is TGCAGCGTTGGCGGTGTGTTAAGGGCTAGCGGGGAGTTTCGTGAGACCCAGTACTTC. The full variable domain, rest sourced from reference TRBV29-1 and TRBJ2-5, is SAVISQKPSRDICQRGTSLTIQCQVDSQVTMMFWYRQQPGQSLTLIATANQGSEATYESGFVIDKFPISRPNLTFSTLTVSNMSPEDSSIYLCSVGGVLRASGEFRETQYFGPGTRLLVL.

The gene calls are TRBV5-4 and TRBJ2-1; perhaps TRBD1 as D (5 bases). CDR3 length equals 16 residues. CDR1 and CDR2 (germline): SGHNT, YYREEE (reference sequence). V was clipped by 1 base and J by 5 bases, with 16 bases between them. The DNA for the CDR3 is TGTGCCAGCAGCTTGCATTTGCGTAGGGGCGACAATGAGCAGTTCTTC. Encoded protein: CASSLHLRRGDNEQFF.

The V call is TRBV24-1, the J call TRBJ2-2, with D perhaps TRBD1 (6 bases). This CDR3 has 14 amino acids. Germline-derived CDR1 and CDR2 are KGHDR and SFDVKD. The V and J ends lost 7 bases and 5 bases respectively, with 13 bases between them. The CDR3 coding sequence is TGTGCCACCAGCTCAGGACAGCTAACCGGGGAGCTGTTTTTT. This gives the protein CATSSGQLTGELFF.

This clonotype turned up a few times. The CDR3 loop reads CASSFGTGDNQPQHF. The CDR3 DNA sequence: TGCGCCAGCAGCTTCGGGACAGGGGACAATCAGCCCCAGCATTTT. V is TRBV5-1 and J is TRBJ1-5; TRBD1 matches at 10 bases. V dropped 2 bases and J dropped 3; count of bases not matched to a gene: 2. Germline values: CDR1 SGHRS, CDR2 YFSETQ. The CDR3 runs 15 residues.

This clonotype came up a few times. The chain combines TRBV20-1 with TRBJ2-1; perhaps TRBD2 as D (6 bases). The germline V and J ends were trimmed by 1 base and 3 bases, with 10 bases remaining between them. This CDR3 has 14 amino acids. CDR1 is DFQATT, CDR2 SNEGSKA, per germline (reference sequence). The DNA for the CDR3 is TGCAGTGCTAGAGGCGGGCGGGACTACAATGAGCAGTTCTTC. It codes for CSARGGRDYNEQFF.

V usage is TRBV5-5 and J usage is TRBJ2-7, with a tentative D call TRBD2 (6 bases). V shed 2 bases and J shed 7 bases, with 16 bases lying between them. This CDR3 comprises 14 residues. Per the germline V gene, CDR1 is SGHKS and CDR2 is YYEKEE (reference sequence). The CDR3 DNA reads as TGTGCCAGCAGCTTAAGTCAGGACGCGGGGGAGCAGTACTTC. Its protein is CASSLSQDAGEQYF. Complete variable domain (other parts from reference TRBV5-5 and TRBJ2-7): DAGVTQSPTHLIKTRGQQVTLRCSPISGHKSVSWYQQVLGQGPQFIFQYYEKEERGRGNFPDRFSARQFPNYSSELNVNALLLGDSALYLCASSLSQDAGEQYFGPGTRLTVT.

This clonotype was seen only a few times. The chain is built from TRBV4-1 and TRBJ2-7; 12 bases are shared with TRBD1. The germline V gene has CDR1 MGHRA and CDR2 YSYEKL. The V and J ends lost 0 bases and 7 bases, in that order; junction bases with no gene match: 13. CDR3 length equals 18 residues. CDR3 loop: CASSQDHGTGGKLGEQYF. The CDR3 DNA reads as TGCGCCAGCAGCCAAGACCACGGGACAGGGGGCAAATTGGGGGAGCAGTACTTC.

The chain combines TRBV9 with TRBJ1-2, with TRBD1 as a possible D gene (6 bases). Germline CDR1 reads SGDLS; CDR2 reads YYNGEE. V was clipped by 0 bases and J by 4 bases, with 10 bases between them. This CDR3 is 14 amino acids long. The CDR3 bases are TGTGCCAGCAGCGTAGCGGGAGGGGGCTATGGCTACACCTTC. Translating it yields CASSVAGGGYGYTF.

The chain uses TRBV10-3 and TRBJ2-3; 8 bases fit TRBD2. In germline, CDR1 is ENHRY, CDR2 SYGVKD. V lost 7 bases and J lost 6; bases outside the gene matches: 12. CDR3 size: 15 residues. CDR3 nucleotide sequence: TGTGCCATCACGGCGGCCGGGAGGGCCGGGGATACGCAGTATTTT. It specifies CAITAAGRAGDTQYF.

The CDR3 DNA reads TGTGCCAGCAGCGTAGACTGGGGAGCCAGCTCCTACGAGCAGTACTTC. Protein sequence: CASSVDWGASSYEQYF. This chain uses TRBV9 with TRBJ2-7; D is possibly TRBD2 (5 bases). The V gene lost 0 bases and the J gene lost 0 bases, with 13 bases spanning the gap. Per the germline V gene, CDR1 is SGDLS and CDR2 is YYNGEE. The CDR3 is 16 residues long.

This clonotype appeared a few times. The chain is built from TRBV12-3 or TRBV12-4 and TRBJ2-1; 7 bases are shared with TRBD2. The V and J ends lost 6 bases and 6 bases, in that order; junction bases with no gene match: 11. The CDR3 spans 15 residues. CDR3 loop: CASRGTSASSNEQFF. CDR3 bases: TGTGCCAGCAGGGGCACTAGCGCCTCTTCCAATGAGCAGTTCTTC.